The 13 T cell receptor beta chains in this list originate from one sample, sequenced in a study of cytomegalovirus exposure and HLA in healthy donors. Primers for the PCR totalled 60 Vbeta and 13 Jbeta. Only in-frame clones appear in the TCRdb table, and some are missing; sequencing was by immunoSEQ multiplex PCR. The sample yields 95,000 to 150,000 clones, approximately 80% seen once. Sequencing used PBMCs. The receptors derive from a man aged 25 to 40 in good health and CMV-seropositive.

The gene calls are TRBV30 and TRBJ1-4, with D possibly TRBD1 on 5 matching bases. This CDR3 region has 12 residues. Germline V gives CDR1 GTSNPN, CDR2 SVGIG (reference sequence). CDR3 nucleotides: TGTGCAGAAGGGGTGCTAGGTGAAAAACTGTTTTTT. Translation: CAEGVLGEKLFF.

For the CDR3, the DNA is TGTGCCAGCAGCTTACGAACCGGGGTAGCGGCTGAGACCCAGTACTTC. Amino acid sequence: CASSLRTGVAAETQYF. This chain connects TRBV11-2 to TRBJ2-5, with D possibly being TRBD2 (6 bases). Per germline, CDR1 SGHAT and CDR2 FQNNGV. The CDR3 spans 16 residues. The germline V and J ends were trimmed by 2 bases and 5 bases, with 18 bases remaining between them.

This clone was seen a few times. V gene TRBV7-9 combines with J gene TRBJ1-1, with D possibly matching TRBD1 (5 bases). The CDR3 has 11 residues. The V and J ends lost 9 bases and 6 bases respectively, with 11 bases between them. CDR1 and CDR2 from the germline V gene are SEHNR and FQNEAQ (reference sequence). The CDR3 spells CASKGGAEAFF. The CDR3 bases are TGTGCCAGTAAGGGAGGGGCTGAAGCTTTCTTT.

The genes are TRBV4-2 and TRBJ2-7, with a weak D call TRBD2 (7 bases). The germline V gene encodes CDR1 LGHNA and CDR2 YNFKEQ. V was pared by 0 bases and J by 4 bases, with 13 bases between. The CDR3 extends over 15 amino acids. CDR3 protein: CASSQDGGGGYEQYF. In nucleotides, the CDR3 is TGTGCCAGCAGCCAAGACGGAGGGGGGGGGTACGAGCAGTACTTC.

The J gene is TRBJ2-3, the V gene TRBV7-7; D is perhaps TRBD2 (6 bases). The CDR3 loop spans 16 amino acids. Looked up from germline, CDR1 is SSHAT and CDR2 is FNYEAQ (reference sequence). The V and J ends lost 1 base and 2 bases respectively, with 13 bases between them. The CDR3 loop reads CASSLGRAGNTDTQYF. The CDR3 coding sequence is TGTGCCAGCAGCTTAGGTCGCGCGGGAAACACAGATACGCAGTATTTT.

The V call is TRBV5-4, the J call TRBJ2-7; D remains unclear. Germline CDR1 SGHNT, CDR2 YYREEE (reference sequence). V lost 3 bases, J lost 3 bases, and 4 bases lay in between. The length of the CDR3 is 11 residues. CDR3 bases: TGTGCCAGCAGCTATAACTACGAGCAGTACTTC. This translates into CASSYNYEQYF.

The CDR3 DNA is TGCGCCAGCAAGGGAGCGGTTAACACTGAAGCTTTCTTT. Residues: CASKGAVNTEAFF. This sequence joins TRBV5-1 and TRBJ1-1; D gene unclear. Germline V lookup: CDR1 SGHRS, CDR2 YFSETQ. V was cut by 6 bases and J by 2 bases, with 11 bases left in between. CDR3 length equals 13 residues.

A few counts support this clone. The chain carries TRBV6-5 and TRBJ2-5; no clear D. Germline values: CDR1 MNHEY, CDR2 SVGAGI. The CDR3 spans 13 residues. Trimming took 6 bases from V and 1 from J, leaving 9 bases between them. CDR3 in amino acids: CASSKARQETQYF. CDR3 nucleotides: TGTGCCAGCAGCAAAGCGCGCCAAGAGACCCAGTACTTC.

The genes are TRBV6-6 and TRBJ2-5, with 9 bases matching TRBD1. CDR3 length equals 15 residues. The V gene end was trimmed by 1 base and the J gene end by 5 bases; junction bases not matched to a gene: 5. From germline, CDR1 is MNHNY and CDR2 SVGAGI (reference sequence). CDR3 protein: CASSYWNRGPETQYF. The CDR3 DNA reads as TGTGCCAGCAGTTACTGGAACAGGGGGCCCGAGACCCAGTACTTC.

The chain is built from TRBV4-1 and TRBJ1-3; tentatively, D is TRBD1 (5 bases). Trimming removed 1 base at V and 3 bases at J, with 7 bases between. The CDR3 is 14 amino acids. Germline V gives CDR1 MGHRA, CDR2 YSYEKL. DNA of the CDR3: TGCGCCAGCAGCCAAGGGGGCTTTGGAAACACCATATATTTT. Translated: CASSQGGFGNTIYF.

V usage is TRBV7-9 and J usage is TRBJ1-1; 12 bases are shared with TRBD1. This CDR3 spans 15 amino acids. Per the germline V gene, CDR1 is SEHNR and CDR2 is FQNEAQ (reference sequence). V dropped 5 bases and J dropped 5; count of bases not matched to a gene: 6. For the CDR3, the DNA is TGTGCCAGCAGCACCCGGGACAGGGGGCAAACTGAAGCTTTCTTT. Protein sequence: CASSTRDRGQTEAFF.

This chain uses TRBV27 with TRBJ2-3; D is possibly TRBD2 (5 bases). Trimming took 6 bases from V and 4 from J, leaving 11 bases between them. Germline V CDR1 and CDR2: MNHEY, SMNVEV (reference sequence). The CDR3 spans 13 residues. The CDR3 sequence: CASSPRVADTQYF. CDR3 sequence (DNA): TGTGCCAGCAGCCCGAGGGTTGCAGATACGCAGTATTTT.

The chain combines TRBV30 with TRBJ1-5, with 7 bases fitting TRBD1. From germline, CDR1 is GTSNPN and CDR2 SVGIG (reference sequence). CDR3 size: 13 residues. V lost 8 bases and J lost 9; bases outside the gene matches: 13. The CDR3 DNA is TGTGCCAGCGGTTTGGGTGACAGGGTGCCCCAGCATTTT. Protein sequence: CASGLGDRVPQHF.